Given below is one TCR beta chain in context. In its sample, this clone was seen a few times. Its binding antigen is unknown. No quality values exist for individual bases; no much larger clone is one base distant. This entry is derived from a study of beta chain features in type 1 diabetes (dated by TCRdb to 2016 to 2019). Background for the entire study: Mean age, gender distribution, total cell number and subset yield did not differ between patients and healthy donors. The study compared TCRB repertoires of sorted circulating CD4+ T cell subsets between recently diagnosed type 1 diabetes patients and matched healthy donors. A total of 85 million to 140 million sorted cells were examined across all samples, and the number of cells per subset was strongly correlated with RNA yield. Regulatory and stem cell-like memory subsets were isolated from only 8 patients and roughly 8 healthy donors, whereas naive and central memory subsets came from all 30 or so donors. Broader findings and caveats from the paper: Naive, central memory and regulatory TCRB repertoires appeared to be more similar among patients than among healthy donors. Type 1 diabetes patients showed a moderate but significant shortening of TCRB CDR3 length in all four CD4+ subsets. Because small numbers of individuals were included in the HLA sub-analyses, any influence of HLA type on TCRB rearrangement was left unresolved. Because cDNA rather than genomic DNA was sequenced, highly expressing activated cells could have been over-represented, although no difference in activation and CD3 levels was found between groups. PCR may preferentially amplify shorter templates, but because patient and control samples were amplified and corrected together, any resulting skew would affect both groups equally. Patients with type 1 diabetes made fewer insertions and deleted more nucleotides at VDJ recombination sites, implying thymic rearrangement abnormalities.

The entire amount of isolated RNA was reverse transcribed using the High Capacity cDNA Reverse Transcription Kit, so the sequenced TCRB transcripts were expressed ones. Naive, central memory and regulatory T cell samples underwent deep immunoSEQ sequencing, averaging about 3.57 million total reads per sample. After sorted cells were lysed in RLT buffer, RNA was extracted with DNase-treated RNeasy Micro or Mini kits, with the choice depending on cell number. To prevent cross-contamination, each cell subset was processed individually, whereas patient and healthy donor samples were processed jointly. The immunoSEQ multiplex PCR was used to amplify TCRB sequences from cDNA, yielding 87-bp fragments that span the CDR3 region. Sequencing of the amplicons was performed on the Illumina HiSeq platform. The paper's processing steps were these. PCR bias was corrected computationally using synthetic template baselines, and reads within Hamming distance 2 were collapsed, with unmergeable singletons discarded. Reads were aligned to IMGT to assign V, D and J genes, CDR3 length, and insertions or deletions at six rearrangement sites. Within each subset, clonotype counts were normalized to sorted cell number, and only after that were true diversity and Gini coefficients computed with the tcR R package. The overlap coefficient, calculated on TCRB nucleotide sequences, was used to quantify repertoire sharing. As a proxy for the pre-selection repertoire, out-of-frame TCRB sequences from naive cells were analyzed. TCRdb limited this immuneACCESS table to in-frame rearrangements with V and J called. A share of clones is missing; checked studies link under half to unresolved V genes, and the rest is unexplained. V and J calls and clone size are copied from that table; D and trimming were computed from the DNA. The sample table lists about 620,000 clones, roughly a sixth of them with a count of one. In total, the top ten clones hold approximately 0.099% of the sample.

A single peripheral blood draw of about 116 mL on average was collected from each donor into heparinised tubes. A BD FACSAria II was used to sort naive, central memory, regulatory and stem cell-like memory CD4+ T cells with a panel that included CD45RO, CCR7, CD25, CD127, CD95 and CD27. All sorted populations exceeded 95% purity. PBMCs were isolated immediately by Lymphoprep density gradient centrifugation and stained directly without culture. So that batch effects would be minimized, each experiment stained and sorted samples in pairs, pairing one healthy donor with one patient. V is shortened by 4 bases, J by 7 bases, and the region joining them spans 12 bases. The germline V gene specifies SGHDT as CDR1 and YYEEEE as CDR2. Counted from cysteine to phenylalanine, this CDR3 has 13 amino acids. Solely the CDR3 DNA is kept, with 39 bases framed from the first base.

This receptor was taken from a man in his late teens or twenties in good health. This chain is built from TRBV5-6 and TRBJ2-4; the D gene identity is not certain. Sample: naive CD4+ T cells from blood. The cell subset or site tag for this specimen amounts to: true naive CD4+ T cells. The CDR3 region has the sequence CASSLGPGNIQYF. The DNA is as follows: TGTGCCAGCAGCCTAGGCCCGGGTAACATTCAGTACTTC.